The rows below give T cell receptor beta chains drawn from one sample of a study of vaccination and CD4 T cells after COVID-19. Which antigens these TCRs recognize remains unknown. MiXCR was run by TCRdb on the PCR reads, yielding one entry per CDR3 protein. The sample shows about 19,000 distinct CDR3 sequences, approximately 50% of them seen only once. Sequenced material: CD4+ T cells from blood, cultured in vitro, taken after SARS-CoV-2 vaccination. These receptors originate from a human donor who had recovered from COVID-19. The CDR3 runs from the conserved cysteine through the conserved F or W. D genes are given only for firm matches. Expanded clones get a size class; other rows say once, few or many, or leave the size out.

cdr3_nt: TGTGCCAGCAGTGAATCTCCACCCATGAACGCTGAAGCTTTCTTT; cdr3_aa: CASSESPPMNAEAFF; clone_size: -; d_call: -; v_call: TRBV6-1; j_call: TRBJ1-1
cdr3_nt: TGTGCCAGCAGCTTAGTAGTGCTAGCGGGCCCTAGCACAGATACGCAGTATTTT; cdr3_aa: CASSLVVLAGPSTDTQYF; clone_size: -; d_call: TRBD2; v_call: TRBV7-2; j_call: TRBJ2-3
cdr3_nt: TGTGCCAGCAGTTTTGACAGGGTGCGGCAGCAGTACTTC; cdr3_aa: CASSFDRVRQQYF; clone_size: -; d_call: TRBD1; v_call: TRBV6-5; j_call: TRBJ2-7
cdr3_nt: TGCAGTGCTAGTCGGTTGAACACTGAAGCTTTCTTT; cdr3_aa: CSASRLNTEAFF; clone_size: few; d_call: -; v_call: TRBV20-1; j_call: TRBJ1-1
cdr3_nt: TGTGCCAGCAGCCTGACCGGGAAAGGCTATAATTCACCCCTCCACTTT; cdr3_aa: CASSLTGKGYNSPLHF; clone_size: -; d_call: -; v_call: TRBV14; j_call: TRBJ1-6
cdr3_nt: TGTGCCAGCAGTTACCACAGGGGAAGCTCCTACGAGCAGTACTTC; cdr3_aa: CASSYHRGSSYEQYF; clone_size: -; d_call: TRBD1; v_call: TRBV6-5; j_call: TRBJ2-7
cdr3_nt: TGTGCCAGTGTACAGGGACTCTTAGCTAACTATGGCTACACCTTC; cdr3_aa: CASVQGLLANYGYTF; clone_size: few; d_call: -; v_call: TRBV19; j_call: TRBJ1-2
cdr3_nt: TGTGCCAGCAGTGGGACAGGGACTGAAGCTTTCTTT; cdr3_aa: CASSGTGTEAFF; clone_size: -; d_call: TRBD1; v_call: TRBV6-2/TRBV6-3; j_call: TRBJ1-1
cdr3_nt: TGTGCCTGGAACGTCGGGGGGGAAGAGACCCAGTACTTC; cdr3_aa: CAWNVGGEETQYF; clone_size: -; d_call: TRBD2; v_call: TRBV30; j_call: TRBJ2-5
cdr3_nt: TGCAGTGCTAGAATGGGGGGTAACTATGGCTACACCTTC; cdr3_aa: CSARMGGNYGYTF; clone_size: -; d_call: -; v_call: TRBV20-1; j_call: TRBJ1-2
cdr3_nt: TGTGCCAGCAGTTACGCTCAGGGGAATTATGGCTACACCTTC; cdr3_aa: CASSYAQGNYGYTF; clone_size: few; d_call: -; v_call: TRBV6-5; j_call: TRBJ1-2
cdr3_nt: TGTGCCAGCAGGAGAGGGGTGAACACTGAAGCTTTCTTT; cdr3_aa: CASRRGVNTEAFF; clone_size: -; d_call: -; v_call: TRBV6-1; j_call: TRBJ1-1
cdr3_nt: TGTGCCAGTAGTACCCCCCCAACAGGGGCTGGAAACACCATATATTTT; cdr3_aa: CASSTPPTGAGNTIYF; clone_size: -; d_call: TRBD1; v_call: TRBV19; j_call: TRBJ1-3
cdr3_nt: TGTGCCAGCAGTTTATTTTCCAAGGCGGGTAGGCTCAATCAGCCCCAGCATTTT; cdr3_aa: CASSLFSKAGRLNQPQHF; clone_size: -; d_call: -; v_call: TRBV28; j_call: TRBJ1-5
cdr3_nt: TGTGCCATCAGTGGGAGTACGAACACCGGGGAGCTGTTTTTT; cdr3_aa: CAISGSTNTGELFF; clone_size: few; d_call: -; v_call: TRBV10-3; j_call: TRBJ2-2
cdr3_nt: TGTGCCAGCAGCCAAGACTCGCAAGGAGAGACCCAGTACTTC; cdr3_aa: CASSQDSQGETQYF; clone_size: -; d_call: -; v_call: TRBV3-1; j_call: TRBJ2-5
cdr3_nt: TGCAGTGCCCGGGACAGCGGGAGATTTACAGATACGCAGTATTTT; cdr3_aa: CSARDSGRFTDTQYF; clone_size: few; d_call: -; v_call: TRBV20-1; j_call: TRBJ2-3
cdr3_nt: TGTGCCAGCAGTGAAGCAGCTATTTCGGGGACTGAAGCTTTCTTT; cdr3_aa: CASSEAAISGTEAFF; clone_size: -; d_call: -; v_call: TRBV6-1; j_call: TRBJ1-1
cdr3_nt: TGTGCCAGCAGCTCCTCAGACAAGAACACTGAAGCTTTCTTT; cdr3_aa: CASSSSDKNTEAFF; clone_size: -; d_call: -; v_call: TRBV7-2; j_call: TRBJ1-1
cdr3_nt: TGTGCCATCAGTGAGGAAGGAAGACCCCAGAAGACCCAGTACTTC; cdr3_aa: CAISEEGRPQKTQYF; clone_size: -; d_call: -; v_call: TRBV10-3; j_call: TRBJ2-5
cdr3_nt: TGTGCCAGCGGGGGGAGCTCCTATAATTCACCCCTCCACTTT; cdr3_aa: CASGGSSYNSPLHF; clone_size: -; d_call: -; v_call: TRBV6-1; j_call: TRBJ1-6
cdr3_nt: TGTGCCAGCAGCTTAGATCCTAGAAGAGAGCAGTTCTTC; cdr3_aa: CASSLDPRREQFF; clone_size: -; d_call: -; v_call: TRBV11-2; j_call: TRBJ2-1
cdr3_nt: TGCGCCAGCAGCTTGGCCGGGCAGGCACTCTCTGGGGCCAACGTCCTGACTTTC; cdr3_aa: CASSLAGQALSGANVLTF; clone_size: -; d_call: -; v_call: TRBV5-1; j_call: TRBJ2-6
cdr3_nt: TGTGCCAGCAGTTTCAAGGGGTGGAAGGAGACCCAGTACTTC; cdr3_aa: CASSFKGWKETQYF; clone_size: -; d_call: -; v_call: TRBV28; j_call: TRBJ2-5
cdr3_nt: TGTGCCACCAGCCCCGCCCTACAGGGGACTAACTACGAGCAGTACTTC; cdr3_aa: CATSPALQGTNYEQYF; clone_size: -; d_call: -; v_call: TRBV15; j_call: TRBJ2-7
cdr3_nt: TGTGCCAGCAGTGAATCACGAGACTATGGCTACACCTTC; cdr3_aa: CASSESRDYGYTF; clone_size: -; d_call: -; v_call: TRBV2; j_call: TRBJ1-2
cdr3_nt: TGTGCCAGCAGCTTACAAGGACGGGAATGGCCCCAGCATTTT; cdr3_aa: CASSLQGREWPQHF; clone_size: few; d_call: -; v_call: TRBV7-2; j_call: TRBJ1-5
cdr3_nt: TGTGCCAGCAGTTACCGGGACCACCAAACCCAGTACTTC; cdr3_aa: CASSYRDHQTQYF; clone_size: -; d_call: -; v_call: TRBV11-3; j_call: TRBJ2-5